One sample yielded the 9 T cell receptor beta chains listed below, sequenced in a study of a mutant IDH1 vaccine in newly diagnosed glioma. The time point: week 47, end of study. The study gave 300 ug of mutant IDH1 20-mer peptide per vaccine dose, with topical imiquimod. The assay was immunoSEQ multiplex PCR, and TCRdb's table has in-frame clones only and misses some. The sample contains about 55,000 clones, roughly 72% of which appear only once. Which antigens these TCRs recognize remains unknown. The specimen comprised PBMCs, sampled from a glioma patient whose treatment included an IDH1 peptide vaccine. These receptors originate from a woman between 35 and 50 years old with glioma. Some clones in this sample may be carry-over from other donors' samples.

This clone was observed once. J is TRBJ2-7 and V is TRBV7-6; TRBD2 matches at 8 bases. CDR3 length equals 12 residues. Trimming at V came to 5 bases and at J to 6 bases, leaving 3 bases not matched to a gene. Germline CDR1 is SGHVS and CDR2 is FNYEAQ. The DNA of the CDR3 is TGTGCCAGCAGCACCCGGGGGGGCGAGCAGTACTTC. Translated: CASSTRGGEQYF.

In this sample, this clone turned up a few times. The V gene is TRBV7-9, the J gene TRBJ2-2, with 7 bases matching TRBD1. This CDR3 contains 14 residues. Germline CDR1 and CDR2: SEHNR and FQNEAQ (reference sequence). Trimming removed 3 bases from V and 7 bases from J; junction bases left unmatched: 5. This CDR3 is CASSLSGTVGELFF. As DNA, the CDR3 is TGTGCCAGCAGCTTGTCCGGGACAGTCGGGGAGCTGTTTTTT.

The CDR3 DNA sequence: TGTGCCAGCAGCCCCCGTGTGGGGGGGCCGCTTGAGGGGGAGCTGTTTTTT. Encoded protein: CASSPRVGGPLEGELFF. The chain has TRBV7-9 and TRBJ2-2; tentatively, D is TRBD2 (7 bases). From germline, CDR1 is SEHNR and CDR2 FQNEAQ (reference sequence). The CDR3 consists of 17 residues. V gave up 5 bases and J gave up 8 bases, with 24 bases separating them. Together with reference TRBV7-9 and TRBJ2-2, the CDR3 gives the full variable domain: DTGVSQNPRHKITKRGQNVTFRCDPISEHNRLYWYRQTLGQGPEFLTYFQNEAQLEKSRLLSDRFSAERPKGSFSTLEIQRTEQGDSAMYLCASSPRVGGPLEGELFFGEGSRLTVL.

The genes are TRBV29-1 and TRBJ1-2; D is unresolved. Germline V lookup: CDR1 SQVTM, CDR2 ANQGSEA. Trimming left V 4 bases short and J 4 bases short, with 13 bases between. The CDR3 contains 13 residues. The CDR3 bases are TGCAGCGTTGTTGGGGTAGGATCCTATGGCTACACCTTC. As protein: CSVVGVGSYGYTF.

Comment on this clone: One end of the junction fails to match germline, which may point to a read error. The chain is built from TRBV2 and TRBJ2-7; D ambiguous. Looked up from germline, CDR1 is SNHLY and CDR2 is FYNNEI. The CDR3 is 15 residues long. The DNA for the CDR3 is TGTGCCAGCCGTGAGCGAAGGGTTCTCTCCTACGAGCAGTACTTC. Translated, it gives CASRERRVLSYEQYF.

The V gene is TRBV25-1, the J gene TRBJ1-1; D is undetermined. This CDR3 has 14 amino acids. Germline values: CDR1 MGHDK, CDR2 SYGVNS. V lost 5 bases, J lost 1 base, and 11 bases lay in between. This chain's CDR3 is CASSNYTSNTEAFF. The DNA of the CDR3 is TGTGCCAGCAGTAACTACACATCGAACACTGAAGCTTTCTTT.

This chain links TRBV9 with TRBJ2-7; TRBD2 aligns across 8 bases. The junction had 5 bases not matched to a gene; V was cut back by 3 bases and J by 0 bases. CDR3 length: 15 residues. The V gene's germline CDR1 is SGDLS and CDR2 YYNGEE. This CDR3 is CASSDQAGASYEQYF. The CDR3 DNA follows: TGTGCCAGCAGCGACCAAGCGGGGGCCTCCTACGAGCAGTACTTC. The full variable domain, with the rest looked up from reference TRBV9 and TRBJ2-7, is DSGVTQTPKHLITATGQRVTLRCSPRSGDLSVYWYQQSLDQGLQFLIQYYNGEERAKGNILERFSAQQFPDLHSELNLSSLELGDSALYFCASSDQAGASYEQYFGPGTRLTVT.

The chain joins TRBV7-8 to TRBJ2-3, with 9 bases lining up with TRBD2. Germline CDR1 and CDR2: SGHVS and FQNEAQ. There are 17 residues in the CDR3. J lost 0 bases, V lost 2 bases, and 6 bases had no gene match. The CDR3 protein is CASSLIFSGGSTDTQYF. CDR3 DNA: TGTGCCAGCAGCTTAATCTTTAGCGGGGGAAGCACAGATACGCAGTATTTT.

This clone was observed once. V and J are TRBV27 and TRBJ1-2, with D unclear. The V gene's germline CDR1 is MNHEY and CDR2 SMNVEV (reference sequence). The V end was cut by 6 bases, the J end by 4 bases, with 15 bases between. This CDR3 is 14 amino acids long. This chain's CDR3 is CASSRLDGLYGYTF. CDR3 nucleotide sequence: TGTGCCAGCAGCCGACTTGATGGCCTCTATGGCTACACCTTC.